This TCR beta chain derives from a study of shared clonotypes between healthy human individuals. Looked up from germline, CDR1 is SGHRS and CDR2 is YFSETQ. There are 14 residues in the CDR3. The V gene lost 7 bases and the J gene lost 4 bases, with 17 bases spanning the gap. Whole-study findings and limits: A small donor pool kept down the genetic and exposure-history diversity that was represented.

Worth noting for this clone: The antigen is not known.

Once extracted for a subset, genomic DNA was divided evenly among several immunoSEQ plates. Clones were sequenced by immunoSEQ multiplex PCR, and TCRdb holds only the in-frame ones, with some missing. The data show roughly 500,000 clones, with over 65% seen just once and 13% held by the top ten. The chain recombines TRBV5-1 with TRBJ1-1, with D possibly TRBD1 on 6 matching bases. The receptor's source is a woman between 35 and 50 years old in good health. Some clones in this sample may be carry-over from other donors' samples. The sequenced sample was PBMCs. The CDR3 DNA is TGCGCCAGCTCGCCAGGGGATTGGTCCACTGAAGCTTTCTTT. It is translated as CASSPGDWSTEAFF.